The source of this TCR beta chain is a study of shared clonotypes between healthy human individuals. Germline CDR1 reads MDHEN; CDR2 reads SYDVKM. The V and J ends lost 1 base and 2 bases respectively, with 11 bases between them. This CDR3 is built from 15 residues. Repertoires were generated with immunoSEQ multiplex PCR, while TCRdb's copy carries only in-frame clones and drops some. This table holds 450,000 to 500,000 clones, roughly 80% found once. The sequenced sample was PBMCs. The chain couples TRBV28 to TRBJ1-2, with D tentatively TRBD1 (5 bases). The source of this sequence is a woman in her thirties or forties in good health. Some clones in this sample may be carry-over from other donors' samples. CDR3 nucleotides: TGTGCCAGCAGTTTATCCGGGACGCAGAACTATGGCTACACCTTC. The encoded protein is CASSLSGTQNYGYTF.